A single sample gave rise to the 2 T cell receptor beta chains below, sequenced in a study of post-analysis software for immune sequencing data. The authors incorporated unique molecular identifiers into the TCR beta cDNA libraries. TCRdb recomputed calls from the PCR reads with MiXCR, one row per CDR3 protein. Counted here are 350,000 to 500,000 distinct CDR3 sequences, less than 40% occurring once; the ten biggest clones make up approximately 7.6%. No antigen is known for these receptors. Study-level findings and limits: The five TRBV segments detected at higher frequency in patients than in controls included TRBV5-6, TRBV5-1 and TRBV20-1.

Material for sequencing was blood. The receptors were gathered from a girl aged 2 to 9 with multiple sclerosis.

The V call is TRBV18, the J call TRBJ2-5; 8 bases are shared with TRBD1. Trimming took 4 bases from V and 5 from J; bases not matched to a gene: 9. This CDR3 region has 15 residues. Germline V CDR1 and CDR2: KGHSH, LQKENI. CDR3 sequence: CASSLSQNRGETQYF. CDR3 in DNA: TGTGCCAGCTCACTTTCCCAGAACAGGGGGGAGACCCAGTACTTC.

In its sample, this clonotype was seen a few times. This sequence joins TRBV3-1 and TRBJ2-2, with 8 bases aligning to TRBD1. J lost 4 bases, V lost 2 bases, and 3 bases had no gene match. This CDR3 is 15 amino acids long. In germline, CDR1 is LGHDT, CDR2 YNNKEL (reference sequence). The CDR3 nucleotides read TGTGCCAGCAGCCAAAACACAGGGGGCACCGGGGAGCTGTTTTTT. It specifies CASSQNTGGTGELFF.